These 29 T cell receptor beta chains were all obtained from the same sample, sequenced in a study of blood T cells in healthy people across ages. Using a J-beta primer mix together with a sample-barcoded 5' primer, a second PCR was run for roughly 6 to 12 cycles. TCRdb used MiXCR to reprocess the 5' RACE reads, holding one entry per CDR3 protein. The sample records roughly 790,000 distinct CDR3 sequences, 43% being singletons. Sequencing was carried out using blood. These receptor sequences come from a woman in her sixties in good health.

This clonotype was seen a handful of times. The V gene is TRBV20-1, the J gene TRBJ2-7; possible D gene TRBD2, 6 bases. CDR3 length: 14 amino acids. The V gene lost 1 base and the J gene lost 1 base, with 11 bases spanning the gap. Germline-derived CDR1 and CDR2 are DFQATT and SNEGSKA (reference sequence). CDR3 protein: CSARASTRSYEQYF. CDR3 bases: TGCAGTGCTAGAGCGTCGACTAGATCCTACGAGCAGTACTTC.

V usage is TRBV5-1 and J usage is TRBJ2-5; TRBD1 or TRBD2 may be the D gene (7 bases each). The V end lost 2 bases, the J end lost 11 bases, and 25 bases lay between the germline ends. CDR1 is SGHRS, CDR2 YFSETQ, per germline. The CDR3 loop spans 16 amino acids. CDR3 residues: CASSFPTGRDYNEQYF. CDR3 nucleotide sequence: TGCGCCAGCAGCTTTCCGACAGGGAGGGATTACAATGAGCAGTACTTC.

This chain joins TRBV29-1 and TRBJ2-3; 7 bases align to TRBD2. The germline V gene has CDR1 SQVTM and CDR2 ANQGSEA. After removal of 8 bases from V and 4 bases from J, the junction contained 6 bases not matched to a gene. The CDR3 totals 12 residues. CDR3 coding DNA: TGCAGCTGGGGGGGAATCGCAGATACGCAGTATTTT. Its translation is CSWGGIADTQYF.

The chain is built from TRBV5-1 and TRBJ2-2; 7 nucleotides line up with TRBD1. The CDR3 spans 15 residues. Germline V CDR1 and CDR2: SGHRS, YFSETQ. With 5 bases clipped from V and 1 base from J, the junction kept 5 bases outside the gene matches. The CDR3 here is CASRPGGMNTGELFF. The CDR3, as DNA: TGCGCCAGCAGGCCAGGGGGTATGAACACCGGGGAGCTGTTTTTT.

The CDR3 reads CASSLSMDRRLYGYTF. CDR3 sequence (DNA): TGTGCCAGCAGCCTTAGTATGGACAGAAGATTATATGGCTACACCTTC. The chain couples TRBV7-2 to TRBJ1-2, with D possibly matching TRBD1 (6 bases). CDR1 and CDR2 (germline): SGHTA, FQGNSA. The CDR3 totals 16 residues. V lost 5 bases, J lost 5 bases, and 21 bases lay in between.

In DNA, the CDR3 is TGTGCCAGCAGTCCCCGACAAGAGCAGTACTTC. It codes for CASSPRQEQYF. This sequence joins TRBV28 and TRBJ2-7; D unclear. V was cut by 5 bases and J by 7 bases, with 9 bases left in between. This CDR3 is 11 amino acids long. Germline values: CDR1 MDHEN, CDR2 SYDVKM. The variable domain in full, completed from reference TRBV28 and TRBJ2-7, reads DVKVTQSSRYLVKRTGEKVFLECVQDMDHENMFWYRQDPGLGLRLIYFSYDVKMKEKGDIPEGYSVSREKKERFSLILESASTNQTSMYLCASSPRQEQYFGPGTRLTVT.

V is TRBV29-1 and J is TRBJ1-5; 7 bases agree with TRBD1. Germline loops: CDR1 SQVTM, CDR2 ANQGSEA. This CDR3 region has 13 residues. The trim removed 4 bases at V and 4 bases at J, leaving 4 bases unmatched. The CDR3 DNA reads TGCAGCGTTGCTGACAGGGTTAATCAGCCCCAGCATTTT. It encodes CSVADRVNQPQHF.

This clonotype was seen only a few times. The chain couples TRBV27 to TRBJ2-1; D is ambiguous. This CDR3 has 15 residues. Trimming took off 7 bases at V and 0 bases at J, with 13 bases between the two ends. Germline V CDR1 and CDR2: MNHEY, SMNVEV (reference sequence). This CDR3 reads CASTVHLSSYNEQFF. The DNA for the CDR3 is TGTGCCAGCACTGTGCACCTTAGCTCCTACAATGAGCAGTTCTTC.

This sequence joins TRBV20-1 and TRBJ2-1; 8 positions agree with TRBD1. Germline V gives CDR1 DFQATT, CDR2 SNEGSKA (reference sequence). The CDR3 spans 14 residues. With 1 base clipped from V and 5 bases from J, the junction kept 4 bases outside the gene matches. This CDR3 is CSARGTGSHNEQFF. CDR3 sequence (DNA): TGCAGTGCTAGAGGGACAGGGTCCCACAATGAGCAGTTCTTC.

As regards this clonotype: The junction shows a germline mismatch at one end, possibly a read error. J is TRBJ2-1 and V is TRBV18, with a weak D call TRBD2 (6 bases). In germline, CDR1 is KGHSH, CDR2 LQKENI. The CDR3 extends over 14 amino acids. The CDR3 nucleotides are TGTGCCAGCCCACCGGGAACTAGCTCCCATGAGCAGTTCTTC. Translated, it gives CASPPGTSSHEQFF.

This clonotype has at least ten counts. The chain is built from TRBV28 and TRBJ2-1; possibly TRBD1 for D (6 bases). Trimming took 6 bases from V and 4 from J, leaving 19 bases between them. The CDR3 covers 16 residues. CDR1 and CDR2 (germline): MDHEN, SYDVKM. The CDR3: CASSRTHRQVYNEQFF. In DNA, the CDR3 is TGTGCCAGCAGCCGAACGCATCGACAGGTATACAATGAGCAGTTCTTC.

The J gene is TRBJ2-3, the V gene TRBV27; a possible D gene is TRBD2 (5 bases). The V gene lost 3 bases and the J gene lost 6 bases, with 16 bases spanning the gap. The germline V gene has CDR1 MNHEY and CDR2 SMNVEV (reference sequence). CDR3 length: 15 residues. CDR3 sequence reads: CASSFSIRGMDTQYF. The DNA of the CDR3 is TGTGCCAGCAGTTTCTCAATACGGGGAATGGATACGCAGTATTTT.

V gene TRBV20-1 combines with J gene TRBJ1-1; 10 nucleotides line up with TRBD1. J gave up 6 bases and V 5 bases, and 3 bases lay outside the gene matches. The CDR3 covers 12 residues. Germline V gives CDR1 DFQATT, CDR2 SNEGSKA (reference sequence). The CDR3 here is CSASGTGAEAFF. The DNA for the CDR3 is TGCAGTGCTTCAGGGACAGGGGCTGAAGCTTTCTTT.

The chain combines TRBV6-5 with TRBJ2-7, with D maybe TRBD1 (5 bases). The germline CDR1 and CDR2 sequences are MNHEY and SVGAGI. V lost 4 bases to trimming and J lost 2 bases, with 12 bases between them. This CDR3 contains 14 residues. The CDR3 region is CASSFQGRPYEQYF. CDR3 in DNA: TGTGCCAGCAGTTTCCAGGGTAGACCCTACGAGCAGTACTTC.

Ten or more counts support this clonotype. V usage is TRBV28 and J usage is TRBJ2-7; D is ambiguous. This CDR3 is built from 13 residues. CDR1 and CDR2 (germline): MDHEN, SYDVKM. V was cut by 7 bases and J by 2 bases, with 12 bases left in between. This CDR3 reads CASTPSVTYEQYF. DNA for the CDR3: TGTGCCAGCACACCTTCAGTTACCTACGAGCAGTACTTC.

The CDR3 DNA reads as TGTGCCAGCAGCTTAGAGGGGCACTACGAGCAGTACTTC. Amino acid sequence: CASSLEGHYEQYF. The chain joins TRBV7-2 to TRBJ2-7, with D possibly TRBD1 on 5 matching bases. The germline CDR1 and CDR2 sequences are SGHTA and FQGNSA. Between the trimmed V and J ends, which lost 1 base and 3 bases, there was a span of 7 bases. This CDR3 is built from 13 residues.

V usage is TRBV20-1 and J usage is TRBJ2-2; D may be TRBD2 (6 bases). This CDR3 comprises 14 residues. Per germline, CDR1 DFQATT and CDR2 SNEGSKA (reference sequence). Trimming stripped 4 bases from V and 1 base from J, with 10 bases between. For the CDR3, the DNA is TGCAGTGCTATCATGGGGGGGAACACCGGGGAGCTGTTTTTT. Its protein product is CSAIMGGNTGELFF.

J is TRBJ2-1 and V is TRBV24-1; 13 positions match TRBD2. The J segment lost 8 bases and the V segment lost 10 bases, leaving 7 bases of the junction unmatched. Germline values: CDR1 KGHDR, CDR2 SFDVKD. This CDR3 region has 14 residues. This chain's CDR3 is CATGRTSGSYEQFF. DNA of the CDR3: TGTGCCACAGGAAGGACTAGCGGGAGCTATGAGCAGTTCTTC.

Comments on this clonotype: A much larger clone is a single base away; this may be a read error. The chain recombines TRBV4-3 with TRBJ2-7; tentatively, D is TRBD2 (5 bases). The CDR3 consists of 15 residues. Germline V CDR1 and CDR2: LGHNA, YSLEER. V lost 0 bases, J lost 7 bases, and 16 bases lay in between. The CDR3 nucleotides read TGCGCCAGCAGCCAAGAACGGACTTTTTACAATGAGCAGTACTTC. It codes for CASSQERTFYNEQYF.

This clonotype has only one observation. The V and J genes are TRBV2 and TRBJ1-5; D is unresolved. The CDR3 spans 13 residues. V was cut by 7 bases and J by 4 bases, with 11 bases left in between. Germline-derived CDR1 and CDR2 are SNHLY and FYNNEI. CDR3 sequence reads: CASKVNGNQPQHF. CDR3 sequence (DNA): TGTGCCAGCAAAGTTAACGGAAATCAGCCCCAGCATTTT.

There are many counts of this clonotype. This chain connects TRBV5-1 to TRBJ1-2; unclear D gene. The germline V gene has CDR1 SGHRS and CDR2 YFSETQ. CDR3 length: 15 amino acids. Trimming shortened V by 0 bases and J by 0 bases, and 9 bases separated the two germline ends. The CDR3: CASSLDGQPNYGYTF. In DNA form, the CDR3 reads TGCGCCAGCAGCTTGGACGGGCAGCCTAACTATGGCTACACCTTC.

The chain recombines TRBV9 with TRBJ2-7, with D perhaps matching TRBD1 or TRBD2 (5 bases each). Germline V CDR1 and CDR2: SGDLS, YYNGEE. The V and J ends lost 0 bases and 3 bases respectively, with 10 bases between them. There are 14 residues in the CDR3. The CDR3: CASSVGGNDYEQYF. The CDR3 nucleotides read TGTGCCAGCAGCGTAGGGGGGAATGACTACGAGCAGTACTTC.

This clonotype was recorded many times. The genes are TRBV29-1 and TRBJ2-1; a possible D gene is TRBD1 (5 bases). Trimming took off 4 bases at V and 4 bases at J, with 8 bases between the two ends. CDR1 SQVTM and CDR2 ANQGSEA come from the germline V gene. The CDR3 consists of 12 residues. The CDR3 sequence: CSVGAGYNEQFF. The CDR3 DNA follows: TGCAGCGTTGGGGCAGGGTACAATGAGCAGTTCTTC.

J is TRBJ2-5 and V is TRBV24-1; TRBD2 matches at 14 bases. Germline CDR1 and CDR2: KGHDR and SFDVKD. V lost 6 bases, J lost 5 bases, and 7 bases stayed unmatched. CDR3 length equals 16 residues. CDR3 sequence: CATSPGTSGRQETQYF. The CDR3 DNA is TGTGCCACCAGTCCAGGGACTAGCGGGAGACAGGAGACCCAGTACTTC.

This sequence joins TRBV14 and TRBJ2-5; 11 nucleotides agree with TRBD2. The CDR3 sequence is 15 residues long. Germline CDR1 and CDR2: SGHDN and FVKESK. Germline trimming cut 1 base from V and 11 bases from J; bases unmatched to any gene: 9. CDR3 bases: TGTGCCAGCAGCCAAGCTTCGGGACTAGCGGCGGAGCAGTACTTC. Its translation: CASSQASGLAAEQYF.

Ten or more counts support this clonotype. The chain uses TRBV29-1 and TRBJ1-5, with TRBD1 as a possible D gene (5 bases). The germline V gene encodes CDR1 SQVTM and CDR2 ANQGSEA. The CDR3 spans 14 residues. The germline V and J ends were trimmed by 6 bases and 2 bases, with 14 bases remaining between them. This chain's CDR3 is CSVSLGDGNQPQHF. CDR3 nucleotides: TGCAGCGTCTCCCTAGGGGATGGCAATCAGCCCCAGCATTTT.

The rearrangement uses TRBV27 and TRBJ1-4, with D perhaps matching TRBD1 (5 bases). Germline V lookup: CDR1 MNHEY, CDR2 SMNVEV (reference sequence). Trimming took off 8 bases at V and 0 bases at J, with 16 bases between the two ends. This CDR3 has 16 amino acids. The CDR3 here is CASSRAGGSTNEKLFF. The CDR3 DNA reads as TGTGCCAGCTCAAGAGCGGGGGGGTCAACTAATGAAAAACTGTTTTTT.

The chain joins TRBV6-4 to TRBJ2-1; 7 bases fit TRBD2. V was pared by 2 bases and J by 6 bases, with 7 bases of the junction left unmatched. Per germline, CDR1 MRHNA and CDR2 SNTAGT. The CDR3 has 15 residues. The CDR3 loop reads CASSDKAAGSNEQFF. CDR3 DNA: TGTGCCAGCAGTGACAAGGCAGCGGGGTCCAATGAGCAGTTCTTC.

The genes are TRBV18 and TRBJ1-2; D is uncertain. With 0 bases removed from V and 2 bases from J, the gap between germline ends came to 7 bases. In germline, CDR1 is KGHSH, CDR2 LQKENI. The CDR3 has 14 residues. CDR3 sequence: CASSPPNENYGYTF. CDR3 coding DNA: TGTGCCAGCTCACCACCGAACGAAAACTATGGCTACACCTTC.